This T cell receptor (beta chain) was profiled in a study of blood T cells in healthy people across ages. On the study more broadly: Per two T cells, about one barcoded beta molecule was captured through template switching.

PCR was performed a second time for roughly 7 to 11 cycles using a sample-barcoded 5' primer and a J-beta primer mix. In TCRdb, the 5' RACE reads were re-called with MiXCR into one record per CDR3 protein. The sample has roughly 860,000 distinct CDR3 sequences, around two thirds seen once. The CDR3 consists of 18 residues. Germline CDR1 SSHAT, CDR2 FNYEAQ (reference sequence). As to this clonotype: One junction end disagrees with the germline gene, perhaps due to a read error.

The genes are TRBV7-7 and TRBJ2-2; weak D call: TRBD2 (5 bases). The sample comprised blood. The receptor was derived from a man under 40 in good health. CDR3 sequence: CASSLFPGGFEDTGELFF. Here the CDR3 DNA reads TGTGCTAGCAGCTTATTCCCTGGCGGGTTTGAGGACACCGGGGAGCTGTTTTTT.